Listed here are 18 T cell receptor beta chains from one sample, sequenced in a study of T cell responses to AZD1222 COVID-19 vaccine. Clones were sequenced by immunoSEQ multiplex PCR, and TCRdb holds only the in-frame ones, with some missing. This sample has roughly 50,000 clones, with roughly 90% found just once. The sequenced sample was peripheral blood, obtained on day 0 of AZD1222 vaccination. These receptors were obtained from an adult in good health.

The chain links TRBV7-6 to TRBJ1-2, with 9 bases lining up with TRBD1. V shed 1 base and J 8 bases; nucleotides not matched to a gene: 5. The V gene's germline CDR1 is SGHVS and CDR2 FNYEAQ. The CDR3 sequence is 14 residues long. The CDR3 coding sequence is TGTGCCAGCAGCTTAGATCGAGGGACAGGGGGCTACACCTTC. This encodes CASSLDRGTGGYTF.

The chain links TRBV5-1 to TRBJ1-1; a weak D match, TRBD1 (5 bases). The CDR3 spans 16 residues. Trimming pared 4 bases from V and 4 bases from J, leaving 20 bases between. CDR1 and CDR2 from the germline V gene are SGHRS and YFSETQ. The CDR3: CASSLHGSSQGTEAFF. The CDR3 DNA reads TGCGCCAGCAGCCTTCATGGATCCAGCCAGGGCACTGAAGCTTTCTTT.

This clone was recorded only once. The chain is built from TRBV27 and TRBJ2-7; 9 nucleotides agree with TRBD2. The CDR3 loop spans 17 amino acids. J lost 9 bases, V lost 0 bases, and 15 bases had no gene match. Germline values: CDR1 MNHEY, CDR2 SMNVEV (reference sequence). CDR3 sequence: CASSLSGTSMTLLPQYF. The CDR3 DNA reads as TGTGCCAGCAGTTTATCGGGGACTAGCATGACTCTTCTACCGCAGTACTTC.

This sequence joins TRBV28 and TRBJ1-5; D perhaps matches TRBD1 (5 bases). With 2 bases removed from V and 5 bases from J, the gap between germline ends came to 16 bases. Germline V lookup: CDR1 MDHEN, CDR2 SYDVKM. This CDR3 has 16 amino acids. The CDR3 is CASSLTTGVVYQPQHF. In DNA, the CDR3 is TGTGCCAGCAGTTTAACTACAGGCGTTGTTTATCAGCCCCAGCATTTT.

The rearrangement uses TRBV20-1 and TRBJ2-3, with D unresolved. The CDR3 runs 13 residues. Germline V gives CDR1 DFQATT, CDR2 SNEGSKA (reference sequence). Trimming left V 3 bases short and J 6 bases short, with 13 bases between. The CDR3 region is CSASFVNMDTQYF. In DNA form, the CDR3 reads TGCAGTGCTAGTTTTGTGAACATGGATACGCAGTATTTT.

The J gene is TRBJ2-7, the V gene TRBV6-1, with a weak D call TRBD1 (6 bases). Trimming took 5 bases from V and 2 from J, leaving 13 bases between them. CDR1 MNHNS and CDR2 SASEGT come from the germline V gene. The CDR3 consists of 14 residues. CDR3 nucleotides: TGTGCCAGCAGTACGACAGGATCCCCCTACGAGCAGTACTTC. Its protein product is CASSTTGSPYEQYF.

V and J are TRBV18 and TRBJ1-1; 8 nucleotides line up with TRBD1. The CDR3 is 14 residues long. V was clipped by 5 bases and J by 3 bases; unmatched bases: 5. Germline assignment: CDR1 KGHSH and CDR2 LQKENI. The CDR3 DNA is TGTGCCAGCTCAACAGACAGGGGTGACACTGAAGCTTTCTTT. This encodes CASSTDRGDTEAFF.

This clone was counted a single time. The rearrangement joins TRBV6-5 to TRBJ2-2; D not resolved. Trimming shortened V by 10 bases and J by 3 bases, and 15 bases separated the two germline ends. The CDR3 consists of 14 residues. Germline V gene data show CDR1 as MNHEY and CDR2 as SVGAGI. The CDR3 DNA is TGTGCCACGACATGGGCCGTTTACACCGGGGAGCTGTTTTTT. Translation gives CATTWAVYTGELFF.

The rearrangement uses TRBV4-1 and TRBJ2-5; TRBD2 matches at 10 bases. Germline loops: CDR1 MGHRA, CDR2 YSYEKL. V trimming: 0 bases; J trimming: 5 bases; junction bases outside the gene matches: 6. This CDR3 is 16 amino acids long. This chain's CDR3 is CASSQEAGGPSETQYF. Here the CDR3 DNA reads TGCGCCAGCAGCCAAGAAGCGGGAGGGCCGTCGGAGACCCAGTACTTC.

The rearrangement links TRBV28 to TRBJ2-1; TRBD2 matches 9 bases. The CDR3 length is 15 residues. Germline V gene sequence: CDR1 MDHEN, CDR2 SYDVKM. The junction had 9 bases not matched to a gene; V was cut back by 5 bases and J by 7 bases. CDR3 amino acids: CASSPHSGSRNEQFF. Here the CDR3 DNA reads TGTGCCAGCAGTCCACATAGCGGGAGCCGGAATGAGCAGTTCTTC.

The chain's CDR3 is CAWSVGGGYTF. The CDR3 DNA sequence: TGTGCCTGGAGTGTAGGGGGTGGCTACACCTTC. The chain combines TRBV30 with TRBJ1-2, with D possibly being TRBD1 (6 bases). With 0 bases removed from V and 7 bases from J, the gap between germline ends came to 6 bases. The germline CDR1 and CDR2 sequences are GTSNPN and SVGIG (reference sequence). The CDR3 totals 11 residues.

The chain combines TRBV30 with TRBJ1-4; 7 nucleotides align to TRBD1. Germline trimming cut 0 bases from V and 7 bases from J; bases unmatched to any gene: 2. Germline loops: CDR1 GTSNPN, CDR2 SVGIG (reference sequence). The CDR3 sequence is 13 residues long. The CDR3 here is CAWSVQGSEKLFF. The CDR3 DNA reads as TGTGCCTGGAGTGTACAGGGGAGTGAAAAACTGTTTTTT.

The CDR3 region is CATSRDSPFLGGEAFF. In DNA form, the CDR3 reads TGTGCCACCAGCAGAGATTCCCCTTTTCTAGGCGGTGAAGCTTTCTTT. The gene calls are TRBV15 and TRBJ1-1; no reliable D call. This CDR3 is built from 16 residues. CDR1 and CDR2 (germline): LNHNV, YYDKDF (reference sequence). The V end lost 0 bases, the J end lost 7 bases, and 18 bases lay between the germline ends.

V gene TRBV6-5 combines with J gene TRBJ2-1, with 7 bases lining up with TRBD2. The CDR3 extends over 13 amino acids. The germline gives CDR1 MNHEY, CDR2 SVGAGI. V shed 5 bases and J 5 bases; nucleotides not matched to a gene: 3. CDR3 region: CASSPLADNEQFF. The CDR3 coding sequence is TGTGCCAGCAGTCCCCTAGCGGACAATGAGCAGTTCTTC.

This chain uses TRBV28 with TRBJ1-1, with a tentative D call TRBD1 (5 bases). Trimming pared 4 bases from V and 0 bases from J, leaving 12 bases between. The CDR3 totals 15 residues. Germline-derived CDR1 and CDR2 are MDHEN and SYDVKM. The CDR3 coding sequence is TGTGCCAGCAGTTGGAGGGGTGGGTTGAACACTGAAGCTTTCTTT. Residues: CASSWRGGLNTEAFF.

The V and J genes are TRBV20-1 and TRBJ2-1; D is uncertain. The germline V gene encodes CDR1 DFQATT and CDR2 SNEGSKA (reference sequence). The CDR3 is 13 amino acids. The V end lost 3 bases, the J end lost 8 bases, and 14 bases lay between the germline ends. The CDR3 spells CSASPAGYHEQFF. CDR3 sequence (DNA): TGCAGTGCTAGTCCAGCTGGGTACCATGAGCAGTTCTTC.

The J gene is TRBJ1-2, the V gene TRBV5-4; 7 bases match TRBD1. CDR1 is SGHNT, CDR2 YYREEE, per germline (reference sequence). The CDR3 covers 14 residues. The trim removed 4 bases at V and 0 bases at J, leaving 3 bases unmatched. The CDR3 spells CASSLGTANYGYTF. CDR3 nucleotides: TGTGCCAGCAGCCTAGGGACAGCTAACTATGGCTACACCTTC.

V gene TRBV27 combines with J gene TRBJ1-6, with a possible D match to TRBD1 (5 bases). Germline V gene data show CDR1 as MNHEY and CDR2 as SMNVEV (reference sequence). CDR3 length: 15 amino acids. CDR3 protein: CGAITSGSGDSPLHF. DNA of the CDR3: TGTGGCGCTATTACCTCAGGGTCGGGTGATTCACCCCTCCACTTT.